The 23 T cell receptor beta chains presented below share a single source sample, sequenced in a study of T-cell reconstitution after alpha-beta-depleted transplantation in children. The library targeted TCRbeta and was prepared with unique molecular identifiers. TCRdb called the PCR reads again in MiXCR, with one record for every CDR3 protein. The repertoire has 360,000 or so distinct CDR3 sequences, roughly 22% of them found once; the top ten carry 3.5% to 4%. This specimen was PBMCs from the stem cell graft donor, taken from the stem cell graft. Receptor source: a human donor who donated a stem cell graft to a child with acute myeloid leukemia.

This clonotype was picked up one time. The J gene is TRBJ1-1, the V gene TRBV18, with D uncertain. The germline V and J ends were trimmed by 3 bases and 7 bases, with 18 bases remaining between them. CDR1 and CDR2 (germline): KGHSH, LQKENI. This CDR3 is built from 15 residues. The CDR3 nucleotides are TGTGCCAGCTCACCCCGGACCGGGGAGGGCATTGAAGCTTTCTTT. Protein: CASSPRTGEGIEAFF.

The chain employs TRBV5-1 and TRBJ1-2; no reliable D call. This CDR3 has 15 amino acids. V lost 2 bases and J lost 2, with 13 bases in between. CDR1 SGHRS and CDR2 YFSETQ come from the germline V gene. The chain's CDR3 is CASSFNTDKNYGYTF. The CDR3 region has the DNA TGCGCCAGCAGCTTTAATACTGATAAGAACTATGGCTACACCTTC.

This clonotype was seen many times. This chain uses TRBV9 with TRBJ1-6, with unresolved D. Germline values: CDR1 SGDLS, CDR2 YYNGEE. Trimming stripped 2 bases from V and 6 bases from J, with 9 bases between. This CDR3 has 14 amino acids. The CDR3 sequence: CASSVADGNSPLHF. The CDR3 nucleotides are TGTGCCAGCAGCGTGGCCGACGGTAATTCACCCCTCCACTTT.

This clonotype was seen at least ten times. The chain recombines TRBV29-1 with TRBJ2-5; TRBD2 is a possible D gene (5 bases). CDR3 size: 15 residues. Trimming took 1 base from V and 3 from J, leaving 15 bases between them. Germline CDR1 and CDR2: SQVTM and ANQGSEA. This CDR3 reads CSVEVRGYRKETQYF. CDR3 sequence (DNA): TGCAGCGTTGAAGTAAGAGGGTACCGGAAAGAGACCCAGTACTTC.

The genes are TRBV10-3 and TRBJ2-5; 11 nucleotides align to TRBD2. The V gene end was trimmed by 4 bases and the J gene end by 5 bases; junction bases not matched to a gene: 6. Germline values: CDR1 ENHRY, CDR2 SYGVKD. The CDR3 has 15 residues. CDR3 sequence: CAISGSSGRGETQYF. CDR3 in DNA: TGTGCCATCAGTGGGAGTAGCGGGAGGGGGGAGACCCAGTACTTC.

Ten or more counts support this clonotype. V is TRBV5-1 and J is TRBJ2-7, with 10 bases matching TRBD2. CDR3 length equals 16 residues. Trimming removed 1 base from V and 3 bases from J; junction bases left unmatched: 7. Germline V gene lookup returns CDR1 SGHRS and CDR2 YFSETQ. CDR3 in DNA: TGCGCCAGCAGCTTGAGGGCTAGCGGGAGTCTCTACGAGCAGTACTTC. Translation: CASSLRASGSLYEQYF.

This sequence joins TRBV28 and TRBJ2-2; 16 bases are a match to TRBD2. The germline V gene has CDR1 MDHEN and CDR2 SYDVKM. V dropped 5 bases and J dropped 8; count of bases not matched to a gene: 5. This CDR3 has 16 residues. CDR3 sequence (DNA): TGTGCCAGCAGTGGGACTAGCGGGAGGGCCTTTGGGGAGCTGTTTTTT. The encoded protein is CASSGTSGRAFGELFF.

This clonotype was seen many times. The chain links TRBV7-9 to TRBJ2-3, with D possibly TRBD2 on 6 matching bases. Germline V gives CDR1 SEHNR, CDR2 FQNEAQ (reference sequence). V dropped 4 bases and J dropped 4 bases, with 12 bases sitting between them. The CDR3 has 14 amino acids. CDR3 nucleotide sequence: TGTGCCAGCAGCTCCCCGGGGGTGGCAGATACGCAGTATTTT. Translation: CASSSPGVADTQYF.

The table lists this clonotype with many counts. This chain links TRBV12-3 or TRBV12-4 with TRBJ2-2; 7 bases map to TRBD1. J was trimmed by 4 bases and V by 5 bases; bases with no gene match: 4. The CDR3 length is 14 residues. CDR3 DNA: TGTGCCAGCAGTGTCACAGGGGCCACCGGGGAGCTGTTTTTT. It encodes CASSVTGATGELFF.

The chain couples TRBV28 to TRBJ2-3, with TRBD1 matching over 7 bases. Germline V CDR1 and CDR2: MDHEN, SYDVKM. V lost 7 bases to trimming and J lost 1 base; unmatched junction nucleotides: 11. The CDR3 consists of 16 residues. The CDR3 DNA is TGTGCCAGCAATCTCCGGACCGGGACAGGCACAGATACGCAGTATTTT. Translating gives CASNLRTGTGTDTQYF.

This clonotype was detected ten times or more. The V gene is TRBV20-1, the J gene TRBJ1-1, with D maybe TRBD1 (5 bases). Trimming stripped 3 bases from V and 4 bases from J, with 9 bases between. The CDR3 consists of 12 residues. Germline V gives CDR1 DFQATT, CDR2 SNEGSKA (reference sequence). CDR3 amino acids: CSARGRVTEAFF. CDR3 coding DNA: TGCAGTGCTAGGGGACGAGTCACTGAAGCTTTCTTT.

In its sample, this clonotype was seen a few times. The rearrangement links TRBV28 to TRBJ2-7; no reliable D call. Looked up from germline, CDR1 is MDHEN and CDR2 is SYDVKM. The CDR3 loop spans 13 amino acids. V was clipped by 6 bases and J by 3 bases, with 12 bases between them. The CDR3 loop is CASSQPGHYEQYF. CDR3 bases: TGTGCCAGCAGCCAACCCGGGCACTACGAGCAGTACTTC.

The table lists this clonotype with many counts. Written as DNA, the CDR3 is TGCAGTGCTAGAGAAAGGGGAAACACCGGGGAGCTGTTTTTT. The encoded protein is CSARERGNTGELFF. This sequence joins TRBV20-1 and TRBJ2-2, with D perhaps matching TRBD1 (5 bases). Per germline, CDR1 DFQATT and CDR2 SNEGSKA (reference sequence). The CDR3 has 14 amino acids. The ends were cut back, 0 bases at V and 2 bases at J, with 7 bases in the middle.

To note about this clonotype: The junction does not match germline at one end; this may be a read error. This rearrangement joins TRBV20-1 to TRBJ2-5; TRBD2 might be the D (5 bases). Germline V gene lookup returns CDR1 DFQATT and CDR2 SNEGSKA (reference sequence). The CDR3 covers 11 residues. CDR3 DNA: TGCTGTGCTAGAGGGCAAGAGACCCAGTACTTC. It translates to CCARGQETQYF.

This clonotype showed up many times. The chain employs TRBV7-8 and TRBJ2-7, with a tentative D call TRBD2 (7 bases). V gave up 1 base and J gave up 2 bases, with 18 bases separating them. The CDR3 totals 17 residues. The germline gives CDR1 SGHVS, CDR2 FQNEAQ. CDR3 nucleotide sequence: TGTGCCAGCAGCTTAGGGGGGGGCAGGGCCTTACCCTACGAGCAGTACTTC. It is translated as CASSLGGGRALPYEQYF.

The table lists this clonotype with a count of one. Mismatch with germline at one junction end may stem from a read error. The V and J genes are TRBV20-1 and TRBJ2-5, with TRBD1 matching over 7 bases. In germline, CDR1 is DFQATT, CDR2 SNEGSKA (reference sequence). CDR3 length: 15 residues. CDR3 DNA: TGCAATGCTAGAGATCTCGCAGGGGGTCAAGAGACCCAGTACTTC. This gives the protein CNARDLAGGQETQYF.

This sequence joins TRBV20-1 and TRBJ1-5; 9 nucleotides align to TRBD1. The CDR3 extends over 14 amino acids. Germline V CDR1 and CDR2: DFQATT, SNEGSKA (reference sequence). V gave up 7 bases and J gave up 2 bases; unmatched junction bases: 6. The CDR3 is CSVKQGAGNQPQHF. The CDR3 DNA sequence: TGCAGTGTCAAACAGGGGGCCGGCAATCAGCCCCAGCATTTT.

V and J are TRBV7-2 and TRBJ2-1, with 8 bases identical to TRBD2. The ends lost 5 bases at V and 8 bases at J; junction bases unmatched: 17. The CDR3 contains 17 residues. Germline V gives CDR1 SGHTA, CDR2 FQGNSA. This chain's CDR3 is CASSPQLGGRSTDEQFF. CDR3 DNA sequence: TGTGCCAGCAGCCCCCAGTTAGGCGGGAGGTCAACCGATGAGCAGTTCTTC. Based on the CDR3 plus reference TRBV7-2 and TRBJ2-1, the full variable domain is GAGVSQSPSNKVTEKGKDVELRCDPISGHTALYWYRQSLGQGLEFLIYFQGNSAPDKSGLPSDRFSAERTGGSVSTLTIQRTQQEDSAVYLCASSPQLGGRSTDEQFFGPGTRLTVL.

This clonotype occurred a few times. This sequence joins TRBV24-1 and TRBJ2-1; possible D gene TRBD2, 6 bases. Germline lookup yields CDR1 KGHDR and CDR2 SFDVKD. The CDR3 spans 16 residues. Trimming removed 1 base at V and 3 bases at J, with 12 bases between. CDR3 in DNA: TGTGCCACCAGTGATTTACGGACTAAAGACTACAATGAGCAGTTCTTC. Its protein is CATSDLRTKDYNEQFF.

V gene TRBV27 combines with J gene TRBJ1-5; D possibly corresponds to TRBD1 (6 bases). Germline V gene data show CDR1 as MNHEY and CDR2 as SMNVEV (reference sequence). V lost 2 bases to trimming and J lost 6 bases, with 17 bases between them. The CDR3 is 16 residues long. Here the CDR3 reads CASSLRYREWSQPQHF. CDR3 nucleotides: TGTGCCAGCAGTTTACGGTACAGGGAGTGGAGTCAGCCCCAGCATTTT.

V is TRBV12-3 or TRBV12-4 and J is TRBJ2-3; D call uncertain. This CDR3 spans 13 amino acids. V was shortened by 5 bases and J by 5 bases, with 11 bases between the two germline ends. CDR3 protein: CASSDVLRDTQYF. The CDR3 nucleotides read TGTGCCAGCAGTGACGTACTAAGAGATACGCAGTATTTT.

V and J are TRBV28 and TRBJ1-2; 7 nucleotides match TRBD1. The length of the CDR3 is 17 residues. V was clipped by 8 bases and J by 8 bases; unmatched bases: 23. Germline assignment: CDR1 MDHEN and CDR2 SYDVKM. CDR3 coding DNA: TGTGCCAGCGGTACCAATTTACAGGGGCTGGCCGCTGGGGGCTACACCTTC. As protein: CASGTNLQGLAAGGYTF.

Written as DNA, the CDR3 is TGCGCCAGCAGCCAAGGGTTGGCCGGGATTCAAGAGACCCAGTACTTC. As protein: CASSQGLAGIQETQYF. The chain recombines TRBV4-1 with TRBJ2-5, with a weak D call TRBD2 (5 bases). V lost 1 base, J lost 2 bases, and 14 bases lay in between. The CDR3 spans 16 residues. The germline gives CDR1 MGHRA, CDR2 YSYEKL.